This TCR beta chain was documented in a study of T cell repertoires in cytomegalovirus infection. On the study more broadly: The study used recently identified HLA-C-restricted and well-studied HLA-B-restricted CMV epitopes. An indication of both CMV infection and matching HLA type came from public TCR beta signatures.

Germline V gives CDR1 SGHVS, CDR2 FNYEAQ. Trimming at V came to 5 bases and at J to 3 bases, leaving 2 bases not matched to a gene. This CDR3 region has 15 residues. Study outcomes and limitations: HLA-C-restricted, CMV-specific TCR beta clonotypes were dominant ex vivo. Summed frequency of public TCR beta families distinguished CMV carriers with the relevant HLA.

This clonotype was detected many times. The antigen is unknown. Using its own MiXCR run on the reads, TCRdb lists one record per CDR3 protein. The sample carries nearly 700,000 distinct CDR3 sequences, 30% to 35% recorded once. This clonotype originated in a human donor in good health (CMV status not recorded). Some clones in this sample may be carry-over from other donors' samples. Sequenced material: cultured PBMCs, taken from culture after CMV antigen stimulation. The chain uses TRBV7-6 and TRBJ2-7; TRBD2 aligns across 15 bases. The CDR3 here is CASSPGLAGGYEQYF. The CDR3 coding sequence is TGTGCCAGCAGCCCGGGACTAGCGGGAGGCTACGAGCAGTACTTC.